Below, 9 T cell receptor beta chains from the same sample are listed, as sequenced in a study of blood T cell repertoires in COVID-19. Sequencing used immunoSEQ multiplex PCR; TCRdb keeps in-frame clones, though not all of them. The sample has around 160,000 clones; just over 90% are singletons. The sample comprised peripheral blood. Source of these receptors: a man younger than 35 with acute or convalescent COVID-19.

This clone appeared a single time. The V gene is TRBV7-9, the J gene TRBJ2-1, with unresolved D. This CDR3 region has 14 residues. Trimming took 7 bases from V and 1 from J, leaving 11 bases between them. Germline loops: CDR1 SEHNR, CDR2 FQNEAQ (reference sequence). CDR3 protein: CASITTSSYNEQFF. CDR3 coding DNA: TGTGCCAGCATCACAACCTCATCCTACAATGAGCAGTTCTTC.

Comments on this clone: Germline is not matched at one junction end, which may reflect a read error. V and J are TRBV11-2 and TRBJ1-6, with TRBD1 matching 8 bases. Germline values: CDR1 SGHAT, CDR2 FQNNGV. CDR3 length: 14 amino acids. CDR3 residues: CASSLDRGNSPLHF. In DNA form, the CDR3 reads TGTGCCAGCAGCCTAGACAGGGGCAATTCACCCCTCCACTTT.

This clone was detected only a few times. The genes are TRBV6-6 and TRBJ1-1; perhaps TRBD1 as D (6 bases). Germline CDR1 is MNHNY and CDR2 is SVGAGI (reference sequence). The CDR3 sequence is 14 residues long. Between the trimmed V and J ends, which lost 5 bases and 1 base, there was a span of 11 bases. CDR3 region: CASSLARGNTEAFF. The CDR3, as DNA: TGTGCCAGCAGTCTTGCCAGGGGGAACACTGAAGCTTTCTTT.

The chain carries TRBV5-1 and TRBJ1-2; a weak D match, TRBD1 (6 bases). V lost 4 bases to trimming and J lost 6 bases, with 16 bases between them. Germline CDR1 is SGHRS and CDR2 is YFSETQ. The CDR3 is 14 residues long. The CDR3 bases are TGCGCCAGCAGCACTCGCGCCAGGGGCAATGGCTACACCTTC. Residues: CASSTRARGNGYTF.

The chain employs TRBV7-9 and TRBJ1-1, with TRBD1 identical over 7 bases. Germline-derived CDR1 and CDR2 are SEHNR and FQNEAQ (reference sequence). There are 11 residues in the CDR3. J gave up 11 bases and V 6 bases, and 6 bases lay outside the gene matches. The CDR3 bases are TGTGCCAGCAGTCAACAGGGGAAGGCTTTCTTT. Amino acid sequence: CASSQQGKAFF.

V and J are TRBV25-1 and TRBJ2-7, with D tentatively TRBD2 (7 bases). The CDR3 runs 14 residues. Between the trimmed V and J ends, which lost 3 bases and 4 bases, there was a span of 13 bases. Germline V gene lookup returns CDR1 MGHDK and CDR2 SYGVNS. Here the CDR3 reads CASSDVGGPYEQYF. DNA for the CDR3: TGTGCCAGCAGTGACGTGGGGGGGCCTTACGAGCAGTACTTC.

The chain links TRBV18 to TRBJ1-1, with 8 bases matching TRBD1. The ends lost 3 bases at V and 4 bases at J; junction bases unmatched: 13. Germline CDR1 reads KGHSH; CDR2 reads LQKENI. This CDR3 contains 17 residues. CDR3 sequence (DNA): TGTGCCAGCTCACCTTGGACAGGGCAGACAATGGGCACTGAAGCTTTCTTT. This translates into CASSPWTGQTMGTEAFF.

The chain has TRBV11-2 and TRBJ1-3; no definite D call. Germline V gene sequence: CDR1 SGHAT, CDR2 FQNNGV. Deletions cut 5 bases from V and 0 bases from J, with 11 bases between. The CDR3 has 15 residues. The CDR3 sequence is CASSRDGRSGNTIYF. The CDR3 nucleotides read TGTGCCAGCAGCCGGGATGGGCGCTCTGGAAACACCATATATTTT.

This rearrangement joins TRBV6-5 to TRBJ1-2; D is uncertain. V gave up 2 bases and J gave up 7 bases, with 14 bases separating them. The length of the CDR3 is 14 residues. Looked up from germline, CDR1 is MNHEY and CDR2 is SVGAGI. The chain's CDR3 is CASSYLGRPLGYTF. CDR3 coding DNA: TGTGCCAGCAGTTACCTAGGCAGACCTCTTGGCTACACCTTC.